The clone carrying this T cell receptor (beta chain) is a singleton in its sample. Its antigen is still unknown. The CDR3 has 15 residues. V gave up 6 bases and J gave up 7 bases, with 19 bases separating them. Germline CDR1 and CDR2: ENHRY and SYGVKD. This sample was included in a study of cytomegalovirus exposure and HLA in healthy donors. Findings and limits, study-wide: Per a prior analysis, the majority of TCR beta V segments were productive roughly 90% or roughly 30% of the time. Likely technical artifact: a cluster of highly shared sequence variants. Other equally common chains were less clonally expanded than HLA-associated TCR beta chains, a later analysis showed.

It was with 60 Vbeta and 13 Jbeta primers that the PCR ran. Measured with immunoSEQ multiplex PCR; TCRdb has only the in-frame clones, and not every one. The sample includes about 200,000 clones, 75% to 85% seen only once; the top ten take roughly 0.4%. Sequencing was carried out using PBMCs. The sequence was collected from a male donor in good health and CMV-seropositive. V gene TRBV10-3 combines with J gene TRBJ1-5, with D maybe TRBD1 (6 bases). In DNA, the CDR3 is TGTGCCATCAGCCCCTCGATGGGGGCCGGACAGCCCCAGCATTTT. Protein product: CAISPSMGAGQPQHF.